A single sample is the source of the 30 T cell receptor beta chains below, sequenced in a study of regulatory T cells in long-lasting Graves disease. In building TCR beta libraries, iRepertoire HTBI primers were used together with Arm-PCR of CDR3 regions. TCRdb reprocessed the multiplex PCR reads with MiXCR, giving one entry per CDR3 protein. The table includes 350,000 to 500,000 distinct CDR3 sequences, 14% detected once. The time point here: newly diagnosed GD, antithyroid drugs for less than 3 months. PBMCs were the source of the RNA used for TCR sequencing. These data also featured in a second study, about T cells in Graves' hyperthyroidism and ophthalmopathy.

The specimen comprised peripheral blood mononuclear cells (PBMCs), sampled at new diagnosis, from a patient treated with antithyroid drugs. The receptor source for this set is a woman in her 50s with Graves disease.

This clonotype was observed a handful of times. This chain connects TRBV5-1 to TRBJ2-7; 12 bases match TRBD2. The CDR3 extends over 14 amino acids. The ends lost 4 bases at V and 7 bases at J; junction bases unmatched: 6. In germline, CDR1 is SGHRS, CDR2 YFSETQ. CDR3 DNA sequence: TGCGCCAGCAGCGCCGGGACTAGCGGGCTGGAGCAGTACTTC. Translation: CASSAGTSGLEQYF.

There are many counts of this clonotype. V gene TRBV12-3 or TRBV12-4 combines with J gene TRBJ1-1, with D tentatively TRBD1 (6 bases). The CDR3 is 13 residues long. The V end lost 6 bases, the J end lost 1 base, and 9 bases lay between the germline ends. CDR3 in DNA: TGTGCCAGCAGCCTGACAGGGAACACTGAAGCTTTCTTT. Protein product: CASSLTGNTEAFF.

This clonotype appeared many times. The chain uses TRBV28 and TRBJ1-1; 10 nucleotides match TRBD1. After removal of 5 bases from V and 2 bases from J, the junction contained 11 bases not matched to a gene. The CDR3 contains 17 residues. Germline CDR1 is MDHEN and CDR2 is SYDVKM. The CDR3 nucleotides are TGTGCCAGCAGTCCTCGACAGGGGGCCTTTGGTAACACTGAAGCTTTCTTT. Translating gives CASSPRQGAFGNTEAFF.

The V gene is TRBV30, the J gene TRBJ2-6, with a weak D call TRBD1 (6 bases). The CDR3 consists of 17 residues. Between the trimmed V and J ends, which lost 0 bases and 1 base, there was a span of 13 bases. Germline-derived CDR1 and CDR2 are GTSNPN and SVGIG (reference sequence). The CDR3 loop reads CAWSVGGVSSGANVLTF. CDR3 nucleotides: TGTGCCTGGAGTGTAGGGGGAGTCTCATCTGGGGCCAACGTCCTGACTTTC.

This clonotype was recorded at least ten times. The rearrangement links TRBV28 to TRBJ2-3, with D possibly TRBD2 on 5 matching bases. CDR1 is MDHEN and CDR2 is SYDVKM in the germline V gene. The germline V and J ends were trimmed by 3 bases and 0 bases, with 13 bases remaining between them. CDR3 length: 16 amino acids. The CDR3 coding sequence is TGTGCCAGCAGTTTCGCTAGCTTGTCTAGCACAGATACGCAGTATTTT. It codes for CASSFASLSSTDTQYF.

This clonotype was recorded a few times. The chain uses TRBV28 and TRBJ2-1, with no clear D. Germline loops: CDR1 MDHEN, CDR2 SYDVKM. V dropped 7 bases and J dropped 8 bases, with 15 bases sitting between them. This CDR3 is built from 13 residues. This CDR3 reads CASKTGSLDEQFF. In DNA form, the CDR3 reads TGTGCCAGCAAAACGGGCAGCTTGGATGAGCAGTTCTTC.

This clonotype was observed a handful of times. This chain joins TRBV6-1 and TRBJ2-2; 12 bases match TRBD1. Per germline, CDR1 MNHNS and CDR2 SASEGT. J gave up 7 bases and V 2 bases, and 5 bases lay outside the gene matches. This CDR3 is built from 16 residues. The CDR3 sequence: CASSESGQGAGGELFF. For the CDR3, the DNA is TGTGCCAGCAGTGAATCGGGACAGGGGGCCGGCGGGGAGCTGTTTTTT.

In this sample, this clonotype turned up many times. The chain has TRBV28 and TRBJ1-5; D unclear. Germline V gene lookup returns CDR1 MDHEN and CDR2 SYDVKM. The V and J ends lost 7 bases and 0 bases respectively, with 10 bases between them. This CDR3 has 14 amino acids. The CDR3 DNA is TGTGCCAGCATACATCCATATAGCAATCAGCCCCAGCATTTT. Protein sequence: CASIHPYSNQPQHF.

With regard to this clonotype: One base away lies a much larger clone, so this may be a sequencing read error. The chain carries TRBV20-1 and TRBJ2-5; a possible D gene is TRBD2 (6 bases). Germline CDR1 DFQATT, CDR2 SNEGSKA (reference sequence). The CDR3 has 15 residues. The CDR3 DNA reads TGCAGTGCAATAATGGGCGGGACCTCCCAAGAGACCCAGCACTTC. Its translation is CSAIMGGTSQETQHF.

This clonotype occurred many times. The chain is built from TRBV28 and TRBJ2-1, with 9 positions matching TRBD1. Germline V gives CDR1 MDHEN, CDR2 SYDVKM. Trimming cost V 6 bases and J 6 bases; bases outside gene matches: 9. The CDR3 sequence is 15 residues long. The DNA of the CDR3 is TGTGCCAGCAGCGCGGACAGGGGCTTCGGCAATGAGCAGTTCTTC. It specifies CASSADRGFGNEQFF.

This clonotype was seen ten or more times. V usage is TRBV30 and J usage is TRBJ2-5; 10 bases are a match to TRBD2. This CDR3 contains 15 residues. The junction had 8 bases not matched to a gene; V was cut back by 2 bases and J by 5 bases. Germline CDR1 is GTSNPN and CDR2 is SVGIG (reference sequence). For the CDR3, the DNA is TGTGCCTGGAGTCCCCTAGCGGGAGTAGGCGAGACCCAGTACTTC. This translates into CAWSPLAGVGETQYF.

On this clonotype: This clone may be a read error of a much larger clone one base away. This chain connects TRBV5-1 to TRBJ2-5; no clear D. Looked up from germline, CDR1 is SGHRS and CDR2 is YFSETQ. CDR3 length equals 13 residues. CDR3 in DNA: TGCGTCAGCAGCTCCCCAGGAGAAGAGACCCAGTACTTC. Its translation is CVSSSPGEETQYF.

This clonotype was detected only once. This rearrangement joins TRBV28 to TRBJ1-2; TRBD1 is a possible D gene (5 bases). Trimming took 1 base from V and 0 from J, leaving 12 bases between them. This CDR3 comprises 16 residues. The germline gives CDR1 MDHEN, CDR2 SYDVKM. CDR3 loop: CASSLSGTSANYGYTF. CDR3 sequence (DNA): TGTGCCAGCAGTTTATCTGGGACTTCAGCTAACTATGGCTACACCTTC.

In its sample, this clonotype was seen a few times. It may be a read error: a sequence one base away is much more abundant. This chain joins TRBV28 and TRBJ2-1, with D unresolved. The CDR3 is 16 amino acids. Germline V gives CDR1 MDHEN, CDR2 SYDVKM. CDR3 bases: TGTGTCAGCTGCCCGGGCCTACGCAAAACCTACAATGAGCAGTTCTTC. This codes for CVSCPGLRKTYNEQFF. The complete variable domain, with remaining parts taken from reference TRBV28 and TRBJ2-1, reads DVKVTQSSRYLVKRTGEKVFLECVQDMDHENMFWYRQDPGLGLRLIYFSYDVKMKEKGDIPEGYSVSREKKERFSLILESASTNQTSMYLCVSCPGLRKTYNEQFFGPGTRLTVL.

Note on this clonotype: One junction end does not reproduce the germline sequence, and a read error may be involved. V gene TRBV2 combines with J gene TRBJ2-3, with unresolved D. Germline V gene lookup returns CDR1 SNHLY and CDR2 FYNNEI. The CDR3 spans 10 residues. The CDR3 loop reads CASSTDTRYF. CDR3 nucleotide sequence: TGTGCCAGTTCCACAGATACGCGGTATTTT.

V usage is TRBV19 and J usage is TRBJ2-1; D is unclear. The germline gives CDR1 LNHDA, CDR2 SQIVND (reference sequence). This CDR3 is built from 13 residues. V lost 3 bases and J lost 10, with 13 bases in between. For the CDR3, the DNA is TGTGCCAGTAGTATGGGGAATACCGGGGAGCAGTTCTTC. This encodes CASSMGNTGEQFF.

The sample holds a few counts of this clonotype. The genes are TRBV7-3 and TRBJ1-6; D unclear. V lost 5 bases and J 10 bases, leaving 12 bases between the germline ends. CDR3 size: 13 residues. Germline V CDR1 and CDR2: SGHTA, FQGTGA. The CDR3 protein is CASSPGEGSPLHF. The CDR3 nucleotides read TGTGCCAGCAGCCCTGGGGAGGGATCACCCCTCCACTTT.

The table lists this clonotype with a count of one. The chain carries TRBV9 and TRBJ2-7, with a tentative D call TRBD2 (7 bases). The CDR3 loop spans 15 amino acids. Trimming removed 4 bases at V and 2 bases at J, with 16 bases between. Looked up from germline, CDR1 is SGDLS and CDR2 is YYNGEE. The CDR3 coding sequence is TGTGCCAGCAGCCTGGGGGGGGCGATAACCTACGAGCAGTACTTC. It specifies CASSLGGAITYEQYF.

With respect to this clonotype: A much larger clonotype is one base distant, so this may be a read error. This chain links TRBV3-1 with TRBJ2-5; 8 bases are shared with TRBD2. CDR3 length: 15 residues. Germline lookup yields CDR1 LGHDT and CDR2 YNNKEL (reference sequence). Trimming took 5 bases from V and 11 from J; bases not matched to a gene: 16. The CDR3 is CASSFVSGSHNEQYF. The CDR3 nucleotides read TGTGCCAGCAGCTTTGTAAGCGGGAGCCACAATGAGCAGTACTTC.

This clonotype has ten or more counts. The DNA of the CDR3 is TGTGCCACCAGTGACCCCGGGACAGGGCACGAGCAGTACTTC. This translates into CATSDPGTGHEQYF. The V gene is TRBV24-1, the J gene TRBJ2-7; 9 bases fit TRBD1. The CDR3 spans 14 residues. J gave up 5 bases and V 4 bases, and 5 bases lay outside the gene matches. Germline V gives CDR1 KGHDR, CDR2 SFDVKD.

This clonotype was counted ten times or more. CDR3 nucleotides: TGTGCCAGCAGTTTAGAGGGGACACAGTTCTTC. Translation: CASSLEGTQFF. The chain links TRBV28 to TRBJ2-1, with D possibly being TRBD1 (6 bases). This CDR3 has 11 residues. Trimming stripped 2 bases from V and 13 bases from J, with 9 bases between. Germline CDR1 is MDHEN and CDR2 is SYDVKM.

This clonotype was seen repeatedly, ten times or more. The chain couples TRBV5-1 to TRBJ1-6; perhaps TRBD1 as D (6 bases). V lost 0 bases and J lost 7, with 11 bases in between. CDR1 and CDR2 from the germline V gene are SGHRS and YFSETQ. The CDR3 totals 15 residues. CDR3: CASSLDRAENSPLHF. CDR3 nucleotide sequence: TGCGCCAGCAGCTTGGACAGGGCGGAGAATTCACCCCTCCACTTT.

The genes are TRBV27 and TRBJ1-6; TRBD1 agrees at 8 bases. V lost 6 bases and J lost 19; bases outside the gene matches: 11. The CDR3 loop spans 12 amino acids. Looked up from germline, CDR1 is MNHEY and CDR2 is SMNVEV (reference sequence). CDR3 in amino acids: CASSTRDRITHF. For the CDR3, the DNA is TGTGCCAGCAGCACCAGGGACAGGATAACACACTTT.

This clonotype was detected ten times or more. The rearrangement joins TRBV3-1 to TRBJ2-7; 9 positions match TRBD2. Trimming cost V 8 bases and J 4 bases; bases outside gene matches: 9. Germline V gene sequence: CDR1 LGHDT, CDR2 YNNKEL (reference sequence). This CDR3 is 14 amino acids long. The CDR3 sequence: CASRIAGDLYEQYF. In nucleotides, the CDR3 is TGTGCCAGCCGGATAGCGGGAGATTTATACGAGCAGTACTTC.

This clonotype has a count of ten or more. The chain combines TRBV12-3 or TRBV12-4 with TRBJ1-1; 10 bases are shared with TRBD1. The CDR3 covers 15 residues. Losses at the gene ends were 4 bases for V and 8 bases for J; bases not matched to a gene: 10. The CDR3 reads CASSSWTGGRPEAFF. In DNA, the CDR3 is TGTGCCAGCAGTTCCTGGACAGGGGGTCGACCAGAAGCTTTCTTT.

This clonotype was observed a handful of times. The rearrangement joins TRBV19 to TRBJ2-1; 7 bases fit TRBD1. This CDR3 has 14 amino acids. Trimming cost V 4 bases and J 5 bases; bases outside gene matches: 5. Per the germline V gene, CDR1 is LNHDA and CDR2 is SQIVND (reference sequence). In nucleotides, the CDR3 is TGTGCCAGTAGTACCGGGACAGAGAACAATGAGCAGTTCTTC. This translates into CASSTGTENNEQFF.

This clonotype appeared many times. The chain uses TRBV6-1 and TRBJ2-3, with a tentative D call TRBD2 (6 bases). There are 17 residues in the CDR3. The ends were cut back, 6 bases at V and 0 bases at J, with 19 bases in the middle. Germline V gives CDR1 MNHNS, CDR2 SASEGT. The CDR3 is CASRYLGLAASTDTQYF. The CDR3 DNA reads TGTGCCAGCAGATATCTGGGATTAGCGGCTAGCACAGATACGCAGTATTTT.

As concerns this clonotype: A much larger clone lies a single base off, so this may be a read error. The conserved phenylalanine or tryptophan normally closing the CDR3 is absent here, so this likely arose from a read error. The rearrangement links TRBV18 to TRBJ2-3; 15 bases match TRBD2. CDR1 KGHSH and CDR2 LQKENI come from the germline V gene. V trimming: 3 bases; J trimming: 2 bases; junction bases outside the gene matches: 3. This CDR3 comprises 17 residues. The CDR3 loop reads CASSPGLAGGNTDTQYL. Here the CDR3 DNA reads TGTGCCAGCTCACCGGGACTAGCGGGAGGAAACACAGATACGCAGTATCTT.

This rearrangement joins TRBV29-1 to TRBJ2-2, with a possible D match to TRBD2 (5 bases). The length of the CDR3 is 13 residues. Germline V gene sequence: CDR1 SQVTM, CDR2 ANQGSEA. Trimming took off 7 bases at V and 1 base at J, with 10 bases between the two ends. The CDR3 loop reads CSGLRGNTGELFF. The CDR3 DNA sequence: TGCAGCGGTCTACGGGGGAACACCGGGGAGCTGTTTTTT.

The chain is built from TRBV19 and TRBJ2-3; TRBD1 might be the D (5 bases). V shed 1 base and J shed 5 bases, with 13 bases lying between them. The CDR3 is 15 residues long. Germline loops: CDR1 LNHDA, CDR2 SQIVND (reference sequence). The CDR3 here is CASSIGQGFIDTQYF. The CDR3 nucleotides are TGTGCCAGTAGTATAGGCCAGGGCTTCATAGATACGCAGTATTTT.